The 20 T cell receptor beta chains below were found in one sample sequenced in a study of T cell repertoires in cytomegalovirus infection. TCRdb reprocessed the reads with MiXCR, giving one entry per CDR3 protein. The table includes about 46,000 distinct CDR3 sequences, 20% to 25% detected once. For these TCRs, the target antigens are not known. Sequencing was carried out using PBMCs, sequenced either directly or after in vitro stimulation (not recorded which). Source of these receptors: a human donor in good health (CMV status not recorded). Some clones in this sample may be carry-over from other donors' samples.

This clonotype was detected only a few times. The chain carries TRBV2 and TRBJ2-3; D uncertain. V lost 4 bases, J lost 3 bases, and 5 bases lay in between. Germline loops: CDR1 SNHLY, CDR2 FYNNEI. The CDR3 spans 12 residues. CDR3 in amino acids: CASSVQTDTQYF. As DNA, the CDR3 is TGTGCCAGCAGTGTCCAAACAGATACGCAGTATTTT.

This clonotype appeared a few times. The V gene is TRBV19, the J gene TRBJ1-2; D gene unclear. This CDR3 spans 13 amino acids. Trimming shortened V by 7 bases and J by 10 bases, and 19 bases separated the two germline ends. Germline assignment: CDR1 LNHDA and CDR2 SQIVND (reference sequence). The CDR3 region has the DNA TGTGCCAGTACCCAGGCCCGCAGGCCCCTCTACACCTTC. Protein sequence: CASTQARRPLYTF.

This chain connects TRBV6-2 or TRBV6-3 to TRBJ2-1; D perhaps matches TRBD1 (7 bases). V was shortened by 5 bases and J by 9 bases, with 20 bases between the two germline ends. The CDR3 totals 15 residues. The germline gives CDR1 MNHEY, CDR2 SVGEGT. Here the CDR3 reads CASSTSSRGVSEQFF. The CDR3 region has the DNA TGTGCCAGCAGTACATCCAGCAGGGGGGTGAGTGAGCAGTTCTTC.

This clonotype has a handful of counts. The chain joins TRBV12-3 or TRBV12-4 to TRBJ2-5; no firm D call. V was clipped by 1 base and J by 1 base, with 7 bases between them. This CDR3 region has 14 residues. CDR3 nucleotide sequence: TGTGCCAGCAGTTTAGGGCCTAGCCAAGAGACCCAGTACTTC. Translating gives CASSLGPSQETQYF.

By proportion, this clonotype is medium-sized. This rearrangement joins TRBV6-5 to TRBJ2-1, with D uncertain. Looked up from germline, CDR1 is MNHEY and CDR2 is SVGAGI. The V and J ends lost 7 bases and 2 bases respectively, with 12 bases between them. This CDR3 is built from 14 residues. The CDR3 loop reads CASTESATYNEQFF. The DNA for the CDR3 is TGTGCCAGCACCGAATCGGCAACCTACAATGAGCAGTTCTTC.

As for this clonotype: A much larger clone lies one base from this, so it may be a read error. The chain employs TRBV7-2 and TRBJ2-7; 7 bases line up with TRBD2. The CDR3 is made up of 15 amino acids. The V and J ends lost 3 bases and 6 bases, in that order; junction bases with no gene match: 11. The germline V gene has CDR1 SGHTA and CDR2 FQGNSA. The CDR3 sequence: CTSSFYTGGPSEQYF. In DNA form, the CDR3 reads TGTACCAGCAGCTTTTATACGGGAGGCCCCAGCGAGCAGTACTTC.

This clonotype was recorded many times. This chain joins TRBV11-3 and TRBJ2-1, with 9 bases identical to TRBD2. This CDR3 contains 17 residues. From germline, CDR1 is SGHNT and CDR2 YENEEA. The ends lost 0 bases at V and 0 bases at J; junction bases unmatched: 3. DNA for the CDR3: TGTGCCAGCAGCTTAGAGGGTAGCGGGGGCTCCTACAATGAGCAGTTCTTC. This gives the protein CASSLEGSGGSYNEQFF.

This clonotype was found many times. The rearrangement joins TRBV4-3 to TRBJ2-1; D unclear. The CDR3 runs 15 residues. The germline V gene encodes CDR1 LGHNA and CDR2 YSLEER. Trimming shortened V by 0 bases and J by 0 bases, and 6 bases separated the two germline ends. CDR3 DNA sequence: TGCGCCAGCAGCCAAGAGGGAAACTCCTACAATGAGCAGTTCTTC. Its translation: CASSQEGNSYNEQFF.

This clonotype showed up many times. V usage is TRBV7-2 and J usage is TRBJ1-4; D not certain. V shed 5 bases and J shed 6 bases, with 13 bases lying between them. Germline values: CDR1 SGHTA, CDR2 FQGNSA. The CDR3 spans 14 residues. The DNA for the CDR3 is TGTGCCAGCAGCCCCGGGAGTGGACATGAAAAACTGTTTTTT. Translated, it gives CASSPGSGHEKLFF.

J is TRBJ2-1 and V is TRBV27; D unclear. Germline V lookup: CDR1 MNHEY, CDR2 SMNVEV (reference sequence). The length of the CDR3 is 15 residues. The V end was cut by 6 bases, the J end by 3 bases, with 15 bases between. The CDR3 region is CASSHSPRVYNEQFF. Here the CDR3 DNA reads TGTGCCAGCAGCCATAGTCCCCGAGTCTACAATGAGCAGTTCTTC.

In its sample, this clonotype ranks as medium-sized. The chain joins TRBV7-8 to TRBJ2-1; tentatively, D is TRBD2 (5 bases). The V end was cut by 0 bases, the J end by 3 bases, with 6 bases between. This CDR3 is built from 14 residues. Germline lookup yields CDR1 SGHVS and CDR2 FQNEAQ. The CDR3 spells CASSLAEDYNEQFF. CDR3 DNA sequence: TGTGCCAGCAGCTTAGCGGAGGACTACAATGAGCAGTTCTTC.

Of note for this clonotype: The CDR3 end shows no conserved phenylalanine or tryptophan, and so a read error is likely. The limits of the CDR3 on the DNA are not certain, so only TCRdb's listed CDR3 is given. This chain connects TRBV12-3 or TRBV12-4 to TRBJ2-7; the table's D call of TRBD2 was not tested on the DNA. The CDR3 adds up to 13 amino acids, both ends counted. CDR3: CASSSGRDYERYL.

This clonotype has ten or more counts. CDR3 nucleotides: TGTGCCAGCAACCCGGACGGGAGCTCCTACAATGAGCAGTTCTTC. This sequence encodes CASNPDGSSYNEQFF. The chain couples TRBV12-3 or TRBV12-4 to TRBJ2-1; D might be TRBD2 (6 bases). V was cut by 7 bases and J by 0 bases, with 13 bases left in between. The CDR3 is 15 residues long.

The chain employs TRBV27 and TRBJ2-7; D is ambiguous. V lost 0 bases, J lost 0 bases, and 12 bases lay in between. The germline V gene encodes CDR1 MNHEY and CDR2 SMNVEV (reference sequence). This CDR3 is 16 amino acids long. The CDR3 sequence: CASSLSLAASSYEQYF. The DNA of the CDR3 is TGTGCCAGCAGTTTATCCTTGGCCGCTAGCTCCTACGAGCAGTACTTC.

The sample holds a few counts of this clonotype. The chain joins TRBV18 to TRBJ2-1; TRBD2 matches at 8 bases. The CDR3 runs 15 residues. The V and J ends lost 0 bases and 5 bases, in that order; junction bases with no gene match: 3. Germline loops: CDR1 KGHSH, CDR2 LQKENI. The CDR3 DNA sequence: TGTGCCAGCTCACCACCTAGCGGGGTAAACAATGAGCAGTTCTTC. Translation gives CASSPPSGVNNEQFF.

In this sample, this clonotype is medium-sized. The rearrangement links TRBV6-1 to TRBJ2-3; TRBD1 matches at 11 bases. The V gene end was trimmed by 7 bases and the J gene end by 4 bases; junction bases not matched to a gene: 7. Per the germline V gene, CDR1 is MNHNS and CDR2 is SASEGT. This CDR3 has 15 residues. The CDR3: CASTFGQGASDTQYF. DNA of the CDR3: TGTGCCAGCACTTTCGGACAGGGGGCTTCAGATACGCAGTATTTT.

The V and J genes are TRBV6-5 and TRBJ1-2; D call uncertain. CDR3 length: 16 residues. V was shortened by 5 bases and J by 5 bases, with 21 bases between the two germline ends. CDR1 and CDR2 (germline): MNHEY, SVGAGI. The CDR3 here is CASSPRTYPTTYGYTF. CDR3 in DNA: TGTGCCAGCAGTCCGAGGACCTACCCCACTACTTATGGCTACACCTTC.

The chain recombines TRBV7-2 with TRBJ2-5; no reliable D call. This CDR3 spans 17 amino acids. From germline, CDR1 is SGHTA and CDR2 FQGNSA. V was pared by 0 bases and J by 5 bases, with 19 bases between. Written as DNA, the CDR3 is TGTGCCAGCAGCTTAGCCACAGCAGAGGATATGGAGGAGACCCAGTACTTC. It encodes CASSLATAEDMEETQYF. The full variable domain, its missing parts supplied by reference TRBV7-2 and TRBJ2-5, is GAGVSQSPSNKVTEKGKDVELRCDPISGHTALYWYRQSLGQGLEFLIYFQGNSAPDKSGLPSDRFSAERTGGSVSTLTIQRTQQEDSAVYLCASSLATAEDMEETQYFGPGTRLLVL.

The rearrangement joins TRBV20-1 to TRBJ2-3; TRBD2 might be the D (6 bases). V lost 5 bases, J lost 1 base, and 22 bases lay in between. This CDR3 contains 17 residues. Germline V gene data show CDR1 as DFQATT and CDR2 as SNEGSKA (reference sequence). CDR3 region: CSALRDTAGSRTDTQYF. In DNA form, the CDR3 reads TGCAGTGCTCTCAGGGATACAGCGGGTTCGCGCACAGATACGCAGTATTTT.

This clonotype has a handful of counts. The genes are TRBV6-5 and TRBJ2-2, with 13 bases matching TRBD2. From germline, CDR1 is MNHEY and CDR2 SVGAGI. The ends lost 6 bases at V and 6 bases at J; junction bases unmatched: 4. This CDR3 has 15 amino acids. The CDR3 loop is CASRLAGGAPGELFF. In nucleotides, the CDR3 is TGTGCCAGCAGACTAGCGGGGGGGGCACCCGGGGAGCTGTTTTTT.